The clone carrying this TCR beta chain has a count of ten or more. This sample is part of a study of spatial heterogeneity in lung cancer. Study overall: Raw reads showed each unique TCR and UMI combination turning up more than ten times on average.

CDR3 size: 15 residues. Germline V gene data show CDR1 as SQVTM and CDR2 as ANQGSEA. V shed 3 bases and J 1 base; nucleotides not matched to a gene: 7. The time point: sample taken at primary tumor resection. TCRdb re-called the 5' RACE reads through MiXCR, storing one row per CDR3 protein. The table lists about 92,000 distinct CDR3 sequences, around 12% of them singletons. This sequence was found in a male donor with early-stage non-small cell lung cancer. The genes are TRBV29-1 and TRBJ2-5; 8 bases line up with TRBD2. Sequencing used PBMCs, obtained at surgery. The CDR3 loop is CSVDGLAGLQETQYF. In DNA, the CDR3 is TGCAGCGTTGATGGATTAGCGGGGCTCCAAGAGACCCAGTACTTC. The variable domain in full, with the rest retrieved from reference TRBV29-1 and TRBJ2-5, is SAVISQKPSRDICQRGTSLTIQCQVDSQVTMMFWYRQQPGQSLTLIATANQGSEATYESGFVIDKFPISRPNLTFSTLTVSNMSPEDSSIYLCSVDGLAGLQETQYFGPGTRLLVL.